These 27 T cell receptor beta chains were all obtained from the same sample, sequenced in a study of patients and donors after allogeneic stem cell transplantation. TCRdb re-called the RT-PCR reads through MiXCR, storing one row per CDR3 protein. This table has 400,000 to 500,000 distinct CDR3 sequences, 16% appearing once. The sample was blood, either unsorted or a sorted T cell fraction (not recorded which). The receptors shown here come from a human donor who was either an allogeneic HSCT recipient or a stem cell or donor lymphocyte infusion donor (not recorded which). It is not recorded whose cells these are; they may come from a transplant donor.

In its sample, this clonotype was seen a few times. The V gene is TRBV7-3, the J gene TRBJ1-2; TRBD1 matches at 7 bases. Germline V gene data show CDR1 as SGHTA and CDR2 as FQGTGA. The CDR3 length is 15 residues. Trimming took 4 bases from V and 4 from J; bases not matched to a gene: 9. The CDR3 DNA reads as TGTGCCAGCAGCTCAGGGGGGGCCTCTTCCTATGGCTACACCTTC. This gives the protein CASSSGGASSYGYTF.

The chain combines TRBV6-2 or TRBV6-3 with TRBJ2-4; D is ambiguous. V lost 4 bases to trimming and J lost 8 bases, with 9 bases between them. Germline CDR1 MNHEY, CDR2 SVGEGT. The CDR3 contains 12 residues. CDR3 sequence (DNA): TGTGCCAGCAGTTTTCGGGCGGACATTCAGTACTTC. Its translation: CASSFRADIQYF.

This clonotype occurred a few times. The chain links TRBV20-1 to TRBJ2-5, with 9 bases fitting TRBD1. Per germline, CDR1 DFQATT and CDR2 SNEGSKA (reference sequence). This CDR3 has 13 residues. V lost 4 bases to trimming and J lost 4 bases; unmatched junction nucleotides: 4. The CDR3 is CSATGQGIETQYF. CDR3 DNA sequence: TGCAGTGCTACGGGACAGGGTATAGAGACCCAGTACTTC.

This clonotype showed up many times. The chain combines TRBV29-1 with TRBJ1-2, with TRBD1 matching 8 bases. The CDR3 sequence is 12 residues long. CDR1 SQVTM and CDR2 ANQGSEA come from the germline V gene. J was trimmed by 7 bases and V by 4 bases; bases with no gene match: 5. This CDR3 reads CSVGQGAGGYTF. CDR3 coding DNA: TGCAGCGTTGGGCAGGGGGCTGGTGGCTACACCTTC.

The CDR3 sequence: CASSLEPGGNSPLHF. The CDR3 DNA sequence: TGTGCCAGCAGCTTAGAGCCAGGGGGCAATTCACCCCTCCACTTT. V is TRBV7-2 and J is TRBJ1-6; 8 positions agree with TRBD1. The length of the CDR3 is 15 residues. Germline V gives CDR1 SGHTA, CDR2 FQGNSA. The V and J ends lost 1 base and 7 bases, in that order; junction bases with no gene match: 3. The full variable domain, its missing parts supplied by reference TRBV7-2 and TRBJ1-6, is GAGVSQSPSNKVTEKGKDVELRCDPISGHTALYWYRQSLGQGLEFLIYFQGNSAPDKSGLPSDRFSAERTGGSVSTLTIQRTQQEDSAVYLCASSLEPGGNSPLHFGNGTRLTVT.

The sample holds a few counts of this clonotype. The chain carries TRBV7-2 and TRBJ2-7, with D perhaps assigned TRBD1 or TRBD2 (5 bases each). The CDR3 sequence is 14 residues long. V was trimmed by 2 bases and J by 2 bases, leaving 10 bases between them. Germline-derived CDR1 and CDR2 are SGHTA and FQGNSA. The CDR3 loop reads CASSLLGVTYEQYF. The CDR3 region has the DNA TGTGCCAGCAGCTTATTGGGGGTAACCTACGAGCAGTACTTC.

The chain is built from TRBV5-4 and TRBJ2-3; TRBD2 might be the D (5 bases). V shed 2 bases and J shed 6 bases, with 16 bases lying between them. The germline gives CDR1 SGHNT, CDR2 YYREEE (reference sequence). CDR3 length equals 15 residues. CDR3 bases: TGTGCCAGCAGCTTAGAGGGCCCCTCGGGGGATACGCAGTATTTT. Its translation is CASSLEGPSGDTQYF. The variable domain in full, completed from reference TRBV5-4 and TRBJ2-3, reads ETGVTQSPTHLIKTRGQQVTLRCSSQSGHNTVSWYQQALGQGPQFIFQYYREEENGRGNFPPRFSGLQFPNYSSELNVNALELDDSALYLCASSLEGPSGDTQYFGPGTRLTVL.

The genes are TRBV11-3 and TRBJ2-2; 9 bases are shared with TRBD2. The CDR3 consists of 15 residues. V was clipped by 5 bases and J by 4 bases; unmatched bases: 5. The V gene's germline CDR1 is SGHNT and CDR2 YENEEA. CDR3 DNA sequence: TGTGCCAGCAGCCCTCTAGCGGGGTCCACCGGGGAGCTGTTTTTT. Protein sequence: CASSPLAGSTGELFF.

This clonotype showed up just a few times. The CDR3 protein is CSAAKLTRRNIQYF. DNA of the CDR3: TGCAGTGCTGCAAAACTAACCCGACGGAACATTCAGTACTTC. This chain joins TRBV20-1 and TRBJ2-4, with D unclear. With 5 bases removed from V and 7 bases from J, the gap between germline ends came to 18 bases. CDR1 DFQATT and CDR2 SNEGSKA come from the germline V gene (reference sequence). The length of the CDR3 is 14 residues.

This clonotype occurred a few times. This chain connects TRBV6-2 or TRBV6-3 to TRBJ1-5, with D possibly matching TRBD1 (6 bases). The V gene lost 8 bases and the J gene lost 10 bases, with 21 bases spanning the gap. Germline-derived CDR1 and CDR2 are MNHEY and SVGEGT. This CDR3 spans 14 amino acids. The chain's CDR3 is CASVQWAKGGPQHF. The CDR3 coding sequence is TGTGCCAGCGTACAATGGGCAAAGGGGGGACCCCAGCATTTT.

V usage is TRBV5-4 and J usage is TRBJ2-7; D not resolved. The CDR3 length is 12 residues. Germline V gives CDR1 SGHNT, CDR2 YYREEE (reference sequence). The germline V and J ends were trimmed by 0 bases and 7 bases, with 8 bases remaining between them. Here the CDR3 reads CASSLEPREQYF. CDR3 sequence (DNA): TGTGCCAGCAGCTTGGAACCCAGGGAGCAGTACTTC.

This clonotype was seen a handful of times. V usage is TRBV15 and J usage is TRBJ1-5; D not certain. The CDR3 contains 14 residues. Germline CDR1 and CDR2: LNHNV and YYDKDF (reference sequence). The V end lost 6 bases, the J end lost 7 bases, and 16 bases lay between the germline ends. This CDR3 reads CATRRRALGQPQHF. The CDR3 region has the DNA TGTGCCACCAGGCGTAGGGCTCTTGGACAGCCCCAGCATTTT.

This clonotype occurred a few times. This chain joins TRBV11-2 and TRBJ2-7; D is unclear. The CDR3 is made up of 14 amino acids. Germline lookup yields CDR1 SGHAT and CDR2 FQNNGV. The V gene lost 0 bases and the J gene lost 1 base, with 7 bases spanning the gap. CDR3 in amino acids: CASSLERRSYEQYF. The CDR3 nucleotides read TGTGCCAGCAGCTTAGAACGCCGATCCTACGAGCAGTACTTC.

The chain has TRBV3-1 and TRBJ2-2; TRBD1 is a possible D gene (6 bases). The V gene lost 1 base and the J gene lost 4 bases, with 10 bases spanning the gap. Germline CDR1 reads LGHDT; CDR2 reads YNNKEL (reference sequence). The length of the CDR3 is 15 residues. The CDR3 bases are TGTGCCAGCAGCCAAGGGACAGTTGGCACCGGGGAGCTGTTTTTT. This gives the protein CASSQGTVGTGELFF.

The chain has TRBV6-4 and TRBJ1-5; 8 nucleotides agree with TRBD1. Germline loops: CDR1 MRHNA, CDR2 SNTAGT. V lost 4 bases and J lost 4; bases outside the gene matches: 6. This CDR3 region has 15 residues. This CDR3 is CASSARDRQNQPQHF. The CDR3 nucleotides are TGTGCCAGCAGTGCCCGGGACAGGCAGAATCAGCCCCAGCATTTT.

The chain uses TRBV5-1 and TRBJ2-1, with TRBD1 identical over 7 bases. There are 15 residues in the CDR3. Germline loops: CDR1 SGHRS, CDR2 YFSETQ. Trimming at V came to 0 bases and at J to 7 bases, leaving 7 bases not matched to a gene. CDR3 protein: CASSLETGHWNEQFF. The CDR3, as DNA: TGCGCCAGCAGCTTGGAGACAGGGCATTGGAATGAGCAGTTCTTC.

The CDR3 loop reads CSVGKTRGDTEAFF. For the CDR3, the DNA is TGCAGCGTCGGAAAGACAAGGGGAGACACTGAAGCTTTCTTT. The chain employs TRBV29-1 and TRBJ1-1, with D perhaps matching TRBD1 (5 bases). Germline values: CDR1 SQVTM, CDR2 ANQGSEA. The CDR3 runs to 14 residues. V was shortened by 6 bases and J by 3 bases, with 17 bases between the two germline ends.

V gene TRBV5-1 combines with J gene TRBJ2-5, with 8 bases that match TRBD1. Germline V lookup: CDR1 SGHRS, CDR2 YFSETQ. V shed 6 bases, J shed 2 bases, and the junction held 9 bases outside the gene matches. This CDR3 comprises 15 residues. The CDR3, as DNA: TGCGCCAGCAAGCCCGGGACAGGAGAACAAGAGACCCAGTACTTC. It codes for CASKPGTGEQETQYF.

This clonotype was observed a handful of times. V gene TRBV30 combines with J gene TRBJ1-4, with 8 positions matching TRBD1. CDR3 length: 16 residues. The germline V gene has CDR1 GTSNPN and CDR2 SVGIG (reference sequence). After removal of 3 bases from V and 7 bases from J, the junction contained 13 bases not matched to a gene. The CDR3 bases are TGTGCCTGGAGAGACGCGTGGGCAGGGGGCGGTGAAAAACTGTTTTTT. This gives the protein CAWRDAWAGGGEKLFF.

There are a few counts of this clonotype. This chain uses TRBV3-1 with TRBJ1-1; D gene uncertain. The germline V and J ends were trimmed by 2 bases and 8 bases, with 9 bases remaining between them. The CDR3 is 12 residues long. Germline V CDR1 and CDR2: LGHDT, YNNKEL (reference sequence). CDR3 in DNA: TGTGCCAGCAGCCAATCACGGGGAGAAGCTTTCTTT. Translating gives CASSQSRGEAFF. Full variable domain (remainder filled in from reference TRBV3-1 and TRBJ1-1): DTAVSQTPKYLVTQMGNDKSIKCEQNLGHDTMYWYKQDSKKFLKIMFSYNNKELIINETVPNRFSPKSPDKAHLNLHINSLELGDSAVYFCASSQSRGEAFFGQGTRLTVV.

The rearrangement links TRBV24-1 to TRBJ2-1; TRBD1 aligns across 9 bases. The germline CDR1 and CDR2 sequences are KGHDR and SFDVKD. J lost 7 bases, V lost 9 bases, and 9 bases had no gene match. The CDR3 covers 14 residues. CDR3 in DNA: TGTGCCACCCAGGGACAGGGAATCGCGAATGAGCAGTTCTTC. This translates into CATQGQGIANEQFF.

CDR3 nucleotide sequence: TGTGCCAGCAGCTTAGGTGCCGGGACAGGGGGCTTCACTGAAGCTTTCTTT. Its translation: CASSLGAGTGGFTEAFF. The chain employs TRBV11-3 and TRBJ1-1; 12 bases align to TRBD1. The germline CDR1 and CDR2 sequences are SGHNT and YENEEA. V dropped 1 base and J dropped 4; count of bases not matched to a gene: 7. The CDR3 is 17 residues long. Supplemented by reference TRBV11-3 and TRBJ1-1, the full variable domain reads EAGVVQSPRYKIIEKKQPVAFWCNPISGHNTLYWYLQNLGQGPELLIRYENEEAVDDSQLPKDRFSAERLKGVDSTLKIQPAELGDSAVYLCASSLGAGTGGFTEAFFGQGTRLTVV.

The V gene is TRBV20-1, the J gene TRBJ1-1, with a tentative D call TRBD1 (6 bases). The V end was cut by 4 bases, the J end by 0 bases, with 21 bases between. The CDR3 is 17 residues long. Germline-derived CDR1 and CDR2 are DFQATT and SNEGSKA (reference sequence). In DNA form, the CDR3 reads TGCAGTGCTACCGGAGTCGGGGGGCCAATCATGAACACTGAAGCTTTCTTT. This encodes CSATGVGGPIMNTEAFF.

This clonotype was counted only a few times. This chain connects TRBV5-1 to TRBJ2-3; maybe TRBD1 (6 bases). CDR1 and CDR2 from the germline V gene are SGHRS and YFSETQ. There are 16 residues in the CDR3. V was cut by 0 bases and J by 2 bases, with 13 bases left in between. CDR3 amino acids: CASSLGNREHTDTQYF. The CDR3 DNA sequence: TGCGCCAGCAGCTTGGGCAACAGGGAACACACAGATACGCAGTATTTT.

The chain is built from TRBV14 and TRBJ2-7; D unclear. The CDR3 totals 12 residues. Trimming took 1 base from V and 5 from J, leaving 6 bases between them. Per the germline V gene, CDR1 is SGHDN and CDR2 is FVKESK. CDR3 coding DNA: TGTGCCAGCAGCCAAGGGACCCACGAGCAGTACTTC. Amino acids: CASSQGTHEQYF.

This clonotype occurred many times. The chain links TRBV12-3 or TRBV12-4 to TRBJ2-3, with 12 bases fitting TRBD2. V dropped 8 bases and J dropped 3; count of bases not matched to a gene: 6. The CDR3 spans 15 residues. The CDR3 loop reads CASGLAGGLTDTQYF. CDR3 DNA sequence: TGTGCCAGCGGGCTAGCGGGGGGGCTTACAGATACGCAGTATTTT.

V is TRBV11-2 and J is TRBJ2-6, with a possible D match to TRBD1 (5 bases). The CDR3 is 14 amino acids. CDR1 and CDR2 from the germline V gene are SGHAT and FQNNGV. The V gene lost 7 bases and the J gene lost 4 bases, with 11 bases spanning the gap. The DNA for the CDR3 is TGTGCCAGCAAACCAGGGTACGGGGCCAACGTCCTGACTTTC. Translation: CASKPGYGANVLTF.